Sequencing of this T cell receptor (beta chain) was carried out in a study of blood T cell repertoires in COVID-19. Study as a whole: The United States, Italy and Spain provided the acute and convalescent COVID-19 samples. PBMCs, B-cell-depleted T cells, or T cells were the source of the cDNA or gDNA that made up the material.

In the original processing: Reference gene primer amplification in the assay estimated nucleated cell counts. Data came from immunoSEQ multiplex PCR; TCRdb stores just in-frame clones and leaves some out. V and J calls and clone size are given by that table; D and trimming were obtained from the DNA. The repertoire includes some 700,000 clones, 85% to 90% of them detected once, and about 0.26% sits in the top ten. J was trimmed by 0 bases and V by 5 bases; bases with no gene match: 11. The CDR3 extends over 18 amino acids. The germline V gene encodes CDR1 LNHDA and CDR2 SQIVND (reference sequence). The chain couples TRBV19 to TRBJ1-5, with TRBD1 matching over 9 bases. The material sequenced was peripheral blood. The clonotype comes from a woman aged 18-35 years with acute or convalescent COVID-19. CDR3 nucleotides: TGTGCCAGTAGTCTTAGGGGACAGGGAGCTAATAGCAATCAGCCCCAGCATTTT. Translated: CASSLRGQGANSNQPQHF.